A selection of T cell receptor beta chains follows, all from one sample in a study of liver allograft versus peripheral blood T cells. TCRdb used MiXCR to reprocess the reads, holding one entry per CDR3 protein. The table includes over 3,000 distinct CDR3 sequences, about 21% detected once. All receptors come from a human patient who had a liver transplant. Part of the T cell pool may stem from the graft donor. CDR3s include the opening cysteine and the closing phenylalanine or tryptophan. A D gene is named only where the DNA matches it firmly. Expanded clones get a size class; other rows say once, few or many, or leave the size out.

clone size: .
V gene: TRBV3-1
J gene: TRBJ1-1
D gene: TRBD1
CDR3 DNA: TGTGCCAGCAGCCCCCGGGACAGGGCGGCTTTCTTT
CDR3 protein: CASSPRDRAAFF

clone size: medium-sized
V gene: TRBV19
J gene: TRBJ1-1
D gene: .
CDR3 DNA: TGTGCCAGTACCTCCCAAAGAGGGGGTATTGAAGCTTTCTTT
CDR3 protein: CASTSQRGGIEAFF

clone size: .
V gene: TRBV2
J gene: TRBJ1-2
D gene: .
CDR3 DNA: TGTGCCAGCAGTGAGGATAGGCCCATACTCAATGGCTACACCTTC
CDR3 protein: CASSEDRPILNGYTF

clone size: medium-sized
V gene: TRBV7-2
J gene: TRBJ1-6
D gene: .
CDR3 DNA: TGTGCCAGCAGTGGTGTATACTCACCCCTCCACTTT
CDR3 protein: CASSGVYSPLHF

clone size: medium-sized
V gene: TRBV10-3
J gene: TRBJ2-2
D gene: .
CDR3 DNA: TGTGCCATCAGTGAAGATCCTAACACCGGGGAGCTGTTTTTT
CDR3 protein: CAISEDPNTGELFF

clone size: medium-sized
V gene: TRBV7-9
J gene: TRBJ2-7
D gene: .
CDR3 DNA: TGTGCCAGCAGCTTAGCGTTCCGCGAGCAGTACTTC
CDR3 protein: CASSLAFREQYF

clone size: medium-sized
V gene: TRBV28
J gene: TRBJ1-2
D gene: TRBD1
CDR3 DNA: TGTGCCAGCACGAGACAGGGCCCCTTTTATGGCTACACCTTC
CDR3 protein: CASTRQGPFYGYTF

clone size: .
V gene: TRBV12-3/TRBV12-4
J gene: TRBJ2-7
D gene: .
CDR3 DNA: TGTGCCAGCAGCGCCGGGACCCTTTACGAGCAGTACTTC
CDR3 protein: CASSAGTLYEQYF

clone size: .
V gene: TRBV7-3
J gene: TRBJ2-7
D gene: .
CDR3 DNA: TGTGCCAGCAGCTTAGCACTTCGGGGTGAGCAGTACTTC
CDR3 protein: CASSLALRGEQYF

clone size: medium-sized
V gene: TRBV10-3
J gene: TRBJ2-2
D gene: TRBD2
CDR3 DNA: TGTGCCATCGGGATGGCGGGGGGTTCGAACACCGGGGAGCTGTTTTTT
CDR3 protein: CAIGMAGGSNTGELFF

clone size: medium-sized
V gene: TRBV18
J gene: TRBJ2-2
D gene: TRBD2
CDR3 DNA: TGTGCCAGCTCATCCGGGACTAGCGGGAGGGCCGGAACCGGGGAGCTGTTTTTT
CDR3 protein: CASSSGTSGRAGTGELFF

clone size: medium-sized
V gene: TRBV7-2
J gene: TRBJ2-7
D gene: .
CDR3 DNA: TGTGCCAGCAGCTCCGGACTCACCTACGAGCAGTACTTC
CDR3 protein: CASSSGLTYEQYF

clone size: medium-sized
V gene: TRBV6-5
J gene: TRBJ2-1
D gene: TRBD2
CDR3 DNA: TGTGCCAGCAGTTACCCCAGGGTAGCGGGAGGGCGGAATGAGCAGTTCTTC
CDR3 protein: CASSYPRVAGGRNEQFF

clone size: medium-sized
V gene: TRBV20-1
J gene: TRBJ1-5
D gene: .
CDR3 DNA: TGCAGTGCACGGACAGACGGCAATCAGCCCCAGCATTTT
CDR3 protein: CSARTDGNQPQHF

clone size: medium-sized
V gene: TRBV12-3/TRBV12-4
J gene: TRBJ1-5
D gene: TRBD1
CDR3 DNA: TGTGCCAGCAGTCCTTCACAGGGGATGTGGAATCAGCCCCAGCATTTT
CDR3 protein: CASSPSQGMWNQPQHF

clone size: medium-sized
V gene: TRBV20-1
J gene: TRBJ1-5
D gene: .
CDR3 DNA: TGCAGTGCTGGAAGGGAATTTGAAAATCAGCCCCAGCATTTT
CDR3 protein: CSAGREFENQPQHF

clone size: .
V gene: TRBV5-1
J gene: TRBJ1-2
D gene: .
CDR3 DNA: TGCGCCAGCAGCTTGGACAGTCGTAACTATGGCTACACCTTC
CDR3 protein: CASSLDSRNYGYTF

clone size: .
V gene: TRBV24-1
J gene: TRBJ2-1
D gene: .
CDR3 DNA: TGTGCCACCGCCGGCGGGGCGCCCAACAATGAGCAGTTCTTC
CDR3 protein: CATAGGAPNNEQFF

clone size: medium-sized
V gene: TRBV7-2
J gene: TRBJ1-1
D gene: .
CDR3 DNA: TGTGCCAGCAGCTCACCGGGCTATTTGAACACTGAAGCTTTCTTT
CDR3 protein: CASSSPGYLNTEAFF

clone size: .
V gene: TRBV7-9
J gene: TRBJ2-3
D gene: .
CDR3 DNA: TGTGCCAGCAGCCCTCGGGGACTGCCAAAGTCCACAGATACGCAGTATTTT
CDR3 protein: CASSPRGLPKSTDTQYF

clone size: medium-sized
V gene: TRBV5-1
J gene: TRBJ2-1
D gene: .
CDR3 DNA: TGCGCCAGCAGCTCGTACGCTTCAGGGACCCAGCCACGAGGCTCCTACAATGAGCAGTTCTTC
CDR3 protein: CASSSYASGTQPRGSYNEQFF

clone size: medium-sized
V gene: TRBV19
J gene: TRBJ2-1
D gene: TRBD2
CDR3 DNA: TGTGCCAGTCGACTAGCGGGAGGGCCAAATGAGCAGTTCTTC
CDR3 protein: CASRLAGGPNEQFF

clone size: medium-sized
V gene: TRBV6-7
J gene: TRBJ1-5
D gene: .
CDR3 DNA: TGTGCCAGCACCTTAGCGATAGGTCGCAATCAGCCCCAGCATTTT
CDR3 protein: CASTLAIGRNQPQHF

clone size: medium-sized
V gene: TRBV5-4
J gene: TRBJ1-1
D gene: TRBD1
CDR3 DNA: TGTGCCAGCAGCCCAGACAGGGCGTCCACTGAAGCTTTCTTT
CDR3 protein: CASSPDRASTEAFF

clone size: .
V gene: TRBV7-2
J gene: TRBJ2-5
D gene: .
CDR3 DNA: TGTGCCAGCACCATCGTTTCGGGGGCCCAGTACTTC
CDR3 protein: CASTIVSGAQYF

clone size: few
V gene: TRBV10-3
J gene: TRBJ2-3
D gene: .
CDR3 DNA: TGTGCCATCTGGGGGGGCCAAGATACGCAGTATTTT
CDR3 protein: CAIWGGQDTQYF

clone size: few
V gene: TRBV19
J gene: TRBJ1-1
D gene: .
CDR3 DNA: TGTGCCACCTCCGACACTTTGAACACTGAAGCTTTCTTT
CDR3 protein: CATSDTLNTEAFF

clone size: .
V gene: TRBV12-3/TRBV12-4
J gene: TRBJ2-5
D gene: TRBD1
CDR3 DNA: TGTGCCAGCAGCCTCGTCCCGGGACAGGGATTAACGACCCAGTACTTC
CDR3 protein: CASSLVPGQGLTTQYF

clone size: medium-sized
V gene: TRBV7-9
J gene: TRBJ1-1
D gene: TRBD1
CDR3 DNA: TGTGCCAGCAGCAGCTGGGACAGGGGCTTTAACACTGAAGCTTTCTTT
CDR3 protein: CASSSWDRGFNTEAFF

clone size: large
V gene: TRBV6-2/TRBV6-3
J gene: TRBJ1-4
D gene: .
CDR3 DNA: TGTGCCAGCACCAGACGACAGCGGAGAACTAATGAAAAACTGTTTTTT
CDR3 protein: CASTRRQRRTNEKLFF

clone size: medium-sized
V gene: TRBV5-5
J gene: TRBJ1-2
D gene: .
CDR3 DNA: TGTGCCAGCAGCTCCGCGTGGCAGAACTATGGCTACACCTTC
CDR3 protein: CASSSAWQNYGYTF